These 29 T cell receptor beta chains were sequenced from one sample in a study of T cell responses to AZD1222 COVID-19 vaccine. Repertoires were generated with immunoSEQ multiplex PCR, while TCRdb's copy carries only in-frame clones and drops some. The sample yields some 130,000 clones, approximately 92% seen once. Here the sequenced sample was peripheral blood, taken 28 days after the second AZD1222 dose. The receptors were gathered from an adult who received the AZD1222 COVID-19 vaccine.

This rearrangement joins TRBV11-2 to TRBJ2-2; D gene ambiguous. V lost 1 base and J lost 2, with 5 bases in between. From germline, CDR1 is SGHAT and CDR2 FQNNGV. The CDR3 is 14 residues long. The CDR3 DNA reads TGTGCCAGCAGCTTAGCCACCAACACCGGGGAGCTGTTTTTT. Its translation is CASSLATNTGELFF.

In nucleotides, the CDR3 is TGCGCCAGCAGCCAGCCGGCCCGCAGGGCTGGTGGAAACACCATATATTTT. Protein product: CASSQPARRAGGNTIYF. This chain joins TRBV4-1 and TRBJ1-3, with TRBD1 as a possible D gene (5 bases). The germline V gene has CDR1 MGHRA and CDR2 YSYEKL. CDR3 length: 17 residues. Trimming removed 3 bases from V and 3 bases from J, with 18 bases in between.

Remarks on this clone: Within the sample, other DNA sequences also encode this same CDR3. The chain has TRBV19 and TRBJ1-5; D call uncertain. Germline V gene lookup returns CDR1 LNHDA and CDR2 SQIVND (reference sequence). CDR3 size: 13 residues. V lost 1 base to trimming and J lost 2 bases, with 3 bases between them. The CDR3 DNA reads TGTGCCAGTAGTATAGCTGGCAATCAGCCCCAGCATTTT. It translates to CASSIAGNQPQHF.

V and J are TRBV9 and TRBJ2-3, with a tentative D call TRBD2 (6 bases). CDR3 size: 16 residues. Germline loops: CDR1 SGDLS, CDR2 YYNGEE. The V end lost 2 bases, the J end lost 0 bases, and 13 bases lay between the germline ends. The CDR3 protein is CASSVFGRGSTDTQYF. The CDR3 nucleotides read TGTGCCAGCAGCGTCTTCGGACGGGGGAGCACAGATACGCAGTATTTT. The full variable domain, its missing parts supplied by reference TRBV9 and TRBJ2-3, is DSGVTQTPKHLITATGQRVTLRCSPRSGDLSVYWYQQSLDQGLQFLIQYYNGEERAKGNILERFSAQQFPDLHSELNLSSLELGDSALYFCASSVFGRGSTDTQYFGPGTRLTVL.

This rearrangement joins TRBV15 to TRBJ2-1; possibly TRBD1 or TRBD2 for D (7 bases each). Germline assignment: CDR1 LNHNV and CDR2 YYDKDF (reference sequence). The CDR3 loop spans 15 amino acids. V was pared by 5 bases and J by 3 bases, with 14 bases between. CDR3 protein: CATSGGGTVYNEQFF. The CDR3 nucleotides are TGTGCCACCAGCGGGGGGGGGACAGTCTACAATGAGCAGTTCTTC.

This chain links TRBV5-1 with TRBJ1-2, with TRBD1 matching over 8 bases. With V trimmed by 2 bases and J by 8 bases, 8 bases remained unmatched. This CDR3 is built from 14 residues. Germline loops: CDR1 SGHRS, CDR2 YFSETQ. This chain's CDR3 is CASSFGKQGDGYTF. CDR3 nucleotide sequence: TGCGCCAGCAGCTTTGGAAAACAGGGGGACGGCTACACCTTC.

This clone has only one observation. The chain uses TRBV6-5 and TRBJ1-5; D may be TRBD1 (5 bases). The germline V gene has CDR1 MNHEY and CDR2 SVGAGI. The germline V and J ends were trimmed by 7 bases and 5 bases, with 15 bases remaining between them. This CDR3 comprises 14 residues. CDR3 sequence: CASTGRYRHQPQHF. For the CDR3, the DNA is TGTGCCAGCACCGGTAGGTACAGGCATCAGCCCCAGCATTTT.

The chain combines TRBV18 with TRBJ2-5, with D perhaps given as TRBD1 or TRBD2 (6 bases each). V lost 3 bases to trimming and J lost 5 bases, with 10 bases between them. The CDR3 sequence is 13 residues long. Germline assignment: CDR1 KGHSH and CDR2 LQKENI. As DNA, the CDR3 is TGTGCCAGCTCACCTACAGGGAGGGAGACCCAGTACTTC. This translates into CASSPTGRETQYF.

The chain combines TRBV2 with TRBJ2-2; possibly TRBD1 for D (5 bases). CDR1 SNHLY and CDR2 FYNNEI come from the germline V gene. This CDR3 spans 12 amino acids. Trimming shortened V by 6 bases and J by 11 bases, and 13 bases separated the two germline ends. The CDR3 bases are TGTGCCAGCAGGCGTTTAACAGGCGAGCTGTTTTTT. Protein sequence: CASRRLTGELFF.

This clone has more than one count but fewer than ten. The CDR3 loop is CASSVSGPEKLFF. In nucleotides, the CDR3 is TGTGCCAGCAGCGTATCCGGGCCTGAAAAACTGTTTTTT. This chain links TRBV9 with TRBJ1-4; D unresolved. The V end was cut by 1 base, the J end by 7 bases, with 8 bases between. Per germline, CDR1 SGDLS and CDR2 YYNGEE. The CDR3 totals 13 residues. The full variable domain, its missing parts supplied by reference TRBV9 and TRBJ1-4, is DSGVTQTPKHLITATGQRVTLRCSPRSGDLSVYWYQQSLDQGLQFLIQYYNGEERAKGNILERFSAQQFPDLHSELNLSSLELGDSALYFCASSVSGPEKLFFGSGTQLSVL.

The chain's CDR3 is CASRGEGFDQPQHF. The DNA of the CDR3 is TGTGCCAGCAGGGGCGAGGGGTTTGATCAGCCCCAGCATTTT. This chain uses TRBV5-8 with TRBJ1-5, with a tentative D call TRBD1 (5 bases). V was trimmed by 5 bases and J by 5 bases, leaving 14 bases between them. The CDR3 spans 14 residues. Germline CDR1 and CDR2: SGHTS and YDEGEE.

V is TRBV19 and J is TRBJ1-5, with D hard to call. The ends were cut back, 7 bases at V and 2 bases at J, with 12 bases in the middle. CDR3 size: 14 residues. Looked up from germline, CDR1 is LNHDA and CDR2 is SQIVND (reference sequence). CDR3 bases: TGTGCCAGTATTGGAGGGTTAGGCAATCAGCCCCAGCATTTT. It codes for CASIGGLGNQPQHF.

The CDR3 DNA is TGTGCCAGCAGTTACGGTAGGACAGGGGTGACTGAAGCTTTCTTT. Encoded protein: CASSYGRTGVTEAFF. V is TRBV6-2 or TRBV6-3 and J is TRBJ1-1; TRBD1 matches 9 bases. J was trimmed by 5 bases and V by 2 bases; bases with no gene match: 6. This CDR3 comprises 15 residues. Germline assignment: CDR1 MNHEY and CDR2 SVGEGT.

The V call is TRBV12-3 or TRBV12-4, the J call TRBJ1-5, with D maybe TRBD1 (5 bases). The CDR3 consists of 13 residues. Trimming removed 6 bases from V and 6 bases from J, with 12 bases in between. CDR3 bases: TGTGCCAGCAGCTTTGACAGTCTTCAGCCCCAGCATTTT. Its translation: CASSFDSLQPQHF.

This chain links TRBV11-3 with TRBJ2-1; maybe TRBD1 (5 bases). Germline CDR1 reads SGHNT; CDR2 reads YENEEA. The CDR3 length is 14 residues. Trimming removed 5 bases from V and 4 bases from J, with 12 bases in between. The CDR3 is CASSRVDTYNEQFF. The CDR3 DNA reads as TGTGCCAGCAGCCGGGTGGACACATACAATGAGCAGTTCTTC. Filled out from reference TRBV11-3 and TRBJ2-1, the complete variable domain reads EAGVVQSPRYKIIEKKQPVAFWCNPISGHNTLYWYLQNLGQGPELLIRYENEEAVDDSQLPKDRFSAERLKGVDSTLKIQPAELGDSAVYLCASSRVDTYNEQFFGPGTRLTVL.

The chain carries TRBV30 and TRBJ2-5, with D maybe TRBD2 (6 bases). Germline values: CDR1 GTSNPN, CDR2 SVGIG (reference sequence). The V end lost 8 bases, the J end lost 7 bases, and 11 bases lay between the germline ends. This CDR3 has 10 residues. CDR3 in amino acids: CAGGFGTQYF. As DNA, the CDR3 is TGTGCCGGGGGGTTTGGGACCCAGTACTTC.

The gene calls are TRBV19 and TRBJ1-3; TRBD1 agrees at 7 bases. From germline, CDR1 is LNHDA and CDR2 SQIVND (reference sequence). Trimming took 3 bases from V and 4 from J; bases not matched to a gene: 3. This CDR3 spans 14 amino acids. The chain's CDR3 is CASSITGEGNTIYF. The CDR3 DNA reads as TGTGCCAGTAGTATTACAGGGGAAGGAAACACCATATATTTT.

A single count supports this clone. V is TRBV4-3 and J is TRBJ1-6; D remains ambiguous. Germline values: CDR1 LGHNA, CDR2 YSLEER. The CDR3 has 15 residues. V lost 0 bases and J lost 10, with 13 bases in between. This chain's CDR3 is CASSQDLGIVSPLHF. Written as DNA, the CDR3 is TGCGCCAGCAGCCAAGATCTGGGGATAGTGTCACCCCTCCACTTT.

V usage is TRBV27 and J usage is TRBJ2-1, with 8 bases matching TRBD2. The germline V gene has CDR1 MNHEY and CDR2 SMNVEV (reference sequence). Germline trimming cut 2 bases from V and 2 bases from J; bases unmatched to any gene: 11. The CDR3 spans 18 residues. CDR3 sequence: CASSLGGQLAAPYNEQFF. CDR3 DNA: TGTGCCAGCAGTTTAGGGGGACAACTAGCGGCCCCCTACAATGAGCAGTTCTTC.

This clone was picked up one time. The chain uses TRBV2 and TRBJ2-3; 7 bases line up with TRBD2. Losses at the gene ends were 7 bases for V and 3 bases for J; bases not matched to a gene: 13. CDR1 is SNHLY and CDR2 is FYNNEI in the germline V gene. The CDR3 is 16 residues long. The CDR3 bases are TGTGCCAGCACCAGGAGGACTAGGGGTACGACAGATACGCAGTATTTT. Translating gives CASTRRTRGTTDTQYF.

J is TRBJ1-5 and V is TRBV4-3; D might be TRBD1 (6 bases). The CDR3 extends over 14 amino acids. Per germline, CDR1 LGHNA and CDR2 YSLEER. Between the trimmed V and J ends, which lost 4 bases and 5 bases, there was a span of 12 bases. The CDR3 protein is CASSLRQVDQPQHF. CDR3 coding DNA: TGCGCCAGCAGCCTGCGACAGGTGGATCAGCCCCAGCATTTT.

The rearrangement links TRBV30 to TRBJ1-2; no firm D call. V lost 1 base to trimming and J lost 5 bases, with 17 bases between them. The germline gives CDR1 GTSNPN, CDR2 SVGIG (reference sequence). This CDR3 has 15 amino acids. DNA for the CDR3: TGTGCCTGGAGTGCAGACTTGGGTTCGCGATATGGCTACACCTTC. It encodes CAWSADLGSRYGYTF.

The V call is TRBV9, the J call TRBJ1-1, with unresolved D. The CDR3 consists of 14 residues. CDR1 SGDLS and CDR2 YYNGEE come from the germline V gene. Trimming took off 4 bases at V and 1 base at J, with 11 bases between the two ends. CDR3 amino acids: CASSPTSSNTEAFF. DNA for the CDR3: TGTGCCAGCAGCCCCACGTCTTCGAACACTGAAGCTTTCTTT.

Here the CDR3 DNA reads TGTGCCAGTAGTGCCGGGGCAGCTCTCAACACTGAAGCTTTCTTT. It yields the protein CASSAGAALNTEAFF. This chain connects TRBV19 to TRBJ1-1, with a tentative D call TRBD1 (5 bases). Germline CDR1 and CDR2: LNHDA and SQIVND (reference sequence). CDR3 size: 15 residues. V was trimmed by 5 bases and J by 2 bases, leaving 15 bases between them.

This chain links TRBV21-1 with TRBJ2-3; the D call in the table, TRBD2, was not verified against the DNA. TRBV21-1 corresponds to a pseudogene. The CDR3 length is 19 residues. The CDR3 nucleotides read TGTGCCAGCAGCTCGGGGAGCGGGGGGCAATTAAAAAGCACAGATACGCAGTATTTT. Translating it yields CASSSGSGGQLKSTDTQYF.

The DNA for the CDR3 is TGTGCCTGGAGTGTACAACTAGACTCAGATACGCAGTATTTT. It specifies CAWSVQLDSDTQYF. The J gene is TRBJ2-3, the V gene TRBV30, with a tentative D call TRBD2 (5 bases). Trimming left V 0 bases short and J 4 bases short, with 11 bases between. The CDR3 consists of 14 residues. From germline, CDR1 is GTSNPN and CDR2 SVGIG (reference sequence).

The chain has TRBV7-9 and TRBJ1-1; D is perhaps TRBD1 (6 bases). CDR3 length: 13 amino acids. Germline assignment: CDR1 SEHNR and CDR2 FQNEAQ (reference sequence). Between the trimmed V and J ends, which lost 3 bases and 8 bases, there was a span of 13 bases. This CDR3 reads CASSLNPGTEAFF. DNA for the CDR3: TGTGCCAGCAGCTTGAACCCCGGGACAGAAGCTTTCTTT.

This chain connects TRBV4-3 to TRBJ2-3; D may be TRBD1 (5 bases). CDR3 length: 18 amino acids. Trimming left V 4 bases short and J 3 bases short, with 23 bases between. CDR1 is LGHNA, CDR2 YSLEER, per germline. The CDR3 DNA reads TGCGCCAGCAGCCCTCATCCTGGGGCAAACGTAATAACAGATACGCAGTATTTT. Its protein product is CASSPHPGANVITDTQYF.

The CDR3 here is CASSLGGNGYTF. In DNA form, the CDR3 reads TGTGCCAGCAGCTTAGGGGGGAATGGCTACACCTTC. The rearrangement uses TRBV7-9 and TRBJ1-2; D might be TRBD1 (5 bases). V was trimmed by 1 base and J by 6 bases, leaving 6 bases between them. Germline CDR1 reads SEHNR; CDR2 reads FQNEAQ (reference sequence). CDR3 length: 12 residues.